This entry features one T cell receptor beta chain sequence. V was shortened by 0 bases and J by 2 bases, with 14 bases between the two germline ends. The CDR3 length is 17 residues. The germline V gene has CDR1 LGHDT and CDR2 YNNKEL (reference sequence). This specimen comes from a study of blood T cell repertoires in COVID-19. Turning to the study itself: Samples came from the United States, Italy and Spain, spanning acute and convalescent COVID-19. In each case, the material was cDNA or gDNA derived from T cells, B-cell-depleted T cells, or PBMCs.

Original analysis: From reference gene primer amplification, estimates of nucleated cell counts were derived. Sequenced by immunoSEQ multiplex PCR; TCRdb stores in-frame clones only, minus some. V and J calls and clone size are those listed in that table; D and trimming were worked out from the DNA. The sample contains some 280,000 clones, around 81% of which appear only once. The chain links TRBV3-1 (or the pseudogene TRBV3-2) to TRBJ2-1; a possible D gene is TRBD2 (6 bases). The sequence was obtained from a woman aged 45-65 years with active or convalescent COVID-19. The source material was peripheral blood. CDR3: CASSQDPGEAAYNEQFF. Here the CDR3 DNA reads TGTGCCAGCAGCCAAGATCCCGGGGAGGCGGCCTACAATGAGCAGTTCTTC.